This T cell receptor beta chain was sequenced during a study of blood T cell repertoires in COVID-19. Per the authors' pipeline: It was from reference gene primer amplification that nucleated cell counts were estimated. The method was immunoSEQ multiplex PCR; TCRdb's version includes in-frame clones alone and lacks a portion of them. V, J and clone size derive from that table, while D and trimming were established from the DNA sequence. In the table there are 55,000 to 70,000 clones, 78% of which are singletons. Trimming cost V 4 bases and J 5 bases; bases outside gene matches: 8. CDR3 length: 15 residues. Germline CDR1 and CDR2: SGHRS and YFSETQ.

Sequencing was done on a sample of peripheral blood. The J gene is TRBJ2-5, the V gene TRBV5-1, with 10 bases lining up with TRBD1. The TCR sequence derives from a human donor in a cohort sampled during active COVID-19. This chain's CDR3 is CASSRQGAWEETQYF. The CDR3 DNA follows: TGCGCCAGCAGCAGACAGGGGGCGTGGGAGGAGACCCAGTACTTC.